Each of the 18 T cell receptor beta chains below was sequenced from the same sample in a study of blood T cells in healthy people across ages. The authors ran a second PCR of about 6 to 11 cycles using a sample-barcoded 5' primer and a J-beta primer mix. One entry per CDR3 protein, called by TCRdb with MiXCR from the 5' RACE reads. The top ten hold approximately 29% of the sample, which has about 640,000 distinct CDR3 sequences, approximately 40% seen once. The source material was blood. These receptors were taken from an elderly man in good health.

J is TRBJ2-7 and V is TRBV6-2 or TRBV6-3, with a weak D call TRBD1 (5 bases). CDR3 length equals 14 residues. Germline CDR1 and CDR2: MNHEY and SVGEGT. The germline V and J ends were trimmed by 8 bases and 6 bases, with 20 bases remaining between them. CDR3 amino acids: CASSTAGWIGEQYF. The CDR3 DNA follows: TGTGCCAGCTCTACGGCAGGGTGGATTGGCGAGCAGTACTTC.

V usage is TRBV20-1 and J usage is TRBJ1-5, with D possibly TRBD1 on 5 matching bases. The CDR3 is made up of 14 amino acids. The V end was cut by 6 bases, the J end by 6 bases, with 18 bases between. Germline CDR1 is DFQATT and CDR2 is SNEGSKA (reference sequence). CDR3 region: CSAPAGGGSQPQHF. Here the CDR3 DNA reads TGCAGTGCCCCGGCTGGGGGGGGGAGTCAGCCCCAGCATTTT.

This chain joins TRBV12-3 or TRBV12-4 and TRBJ2-1; 10 positions match TRBD1. The CDR3 has 15 amino acids. After removal of 6 bases from V and 8 bases from J, the junction contained 10 bases not matched to a gene. DNA of the CDR3: TGTGCCAGCAGCCGAGGGACAGGGGTAGTCGATGAGCAGTTCTTC. Translating it yields CASSRGTGVVDEQFF.

This clonotype was detected only once. This chain joins TRBV6-1 and TRBJ1-5; possibly TRBD1 for D (5 bases). This CDR3 spans 15 amino acids. Germline V gene data show CDR1 as MNHNS and CDR2 as SASEGT. The V gene lost 6 bases and the J gene lost 2 bases, with 14 bases spanning the gap. CDR3 protein: CASSATGGGNQPQHF. The CDR3 bases are TGTGCCAGCAGCGCCACAGGTGGAGGCAATCAGCCCCAGCATTTT.

The chain uses TRBV6-2 or TRBV6-3 and TRBJ2-1; 10 bases align to TRBD1. The ends lost 0 bases at V and 7 bases at J; junction bases unmatched: 3. The V gene's germline CDR1 is MNHEY and CDR2 SVGEGT. This CDR3 is 15 amino acids long. The CDR3 spells CASSYSGTGANEQFF. The CDR3 DNA reads as TGTGCCAGCAGTTACTCGGGGACAGGGGCAAATGAGCAGTTCTTC.

This sequence joins TRBV29-1 and TRBJ1-1; D unresolved. Deletions cut 7 bases from V and 6 bases from J, with 15 bases between. The V gene's germline CDR1 is SQVTM and CDR2 ANQGSEA. This CDR3 spans 12 amino acids. The CDR3 region is CSAGSDGSEAFF. The CDR3 region has the DNA TGCAGCGCCGGGTCCGACGGGTCTGAAGCTTTCTTT.

V is TRBV21-1 and J is TRBJ2-5; whether TRBD2, the table's D call, matches the DNA was not checked. TRBJ2-7 matches the DNA end more closely, so the J call is doubtful. TRBV21-1 is classified as a pseudogene. The length of the CDR3 is 15 residues. The CDR3: CASSKGVTTAGEQYF. The CDR3 DNA reads as TGTGCCAGCAGCAAAGGTGTGACTACCGCCGGCGAGCAGTACTTC.

J is TRBJ2-7 and V is TRBV20-1; 8 bases fit TRBD1. The CDR3 runs to 13 residues. With V trimmed by 8 bases and J by 9 bases, 15 bases remained unmatched. Germline V gene sequence: CDR1 DFQATT, CDR2 SNEGSKA (reference sequence). CDR3 in amino acids: CSSALDRDFGQYF. The DNA of the CDR3 is TGCAGTTCTGCCCTGGACAGGGATTTCGGGCAGTACTTC.

V is TRBV7-2 and J is TRBJ2-1; 14 nucleotides line up with TRBD2. Germline assignment: CDR1 SGHTA and CDR2 FQGNSA. The ends lost 1 base at V and 8 bases at J; junction bases unmatched: 4. The length of the CDR3 is 16 residues. The CDR3: CASSLGGLAGADEQFF. The CDR3 DNA reads TGTGCCAGCAGCTTAGGGGGACTAGCGGGAGCCGATGAGCAGTTCTTC.

This chain links TRBV3-1 with TRBJ2-1; D call uncertain. Germline CDR1 reads LGHDT; CDR2 reads YNNKEL (reference sequence). The CDR3 has 15 residues. V lost 0 bases, J lost 5 bases, and 11 bases lay in between. The CDR3 nucleotides read TGTGCCAGCAGCCAAGAAGGGTCCGTGGACAATGAGCAGTTCTTC. Translation gives CASSQEGSVDNEQFF.

The sample holds a few counts of this clonotype. The rearrangement uses TRBV9 and TRBJ2-5; TRBD1 aligns across 7 bases. The CDR3 has 17 amino acids. V lost 4 bases to trimming and J lost 2 bases; unmatched junction nucleotides: 14. Per the germline V gene, CDR1 is SGDLS and CDR2 is YYNGEE. CDR3 bases: TGTGCCAGCAGCCCTCCCCCGGGGACAGCTCGTCAAGAGACCCAGTACTTC. Residues: CASSPPPGTARQETQYF. Using reference TRBV9 and TRBJ2-5 for the parts outside the CDR3, the full variable domain is DSGVTQTPKHLITATGQRVTLRCSPRSGDLSVYWYQQSLDQGLQFLIQYYNGEERAKGNILERFSAQQFPDLHSELNLSSLELGDSALYFCASSPPPGTARQETQYFGPGTRLLVL.

The rearrangement joins TRBV10-3 to TRBJ2-7, with TRBD1 matching over 9 bases. Germline assignment: CDR1 ENHRY and CDR2 SYGVKD. The CDR3 sequence is 12 residues long. With V trimmed by 10 bases and J by 3 bases, 4 bases remained unmatched. The CDR3 DNA reads as TGTGCCACCACGGGACAGGGCTACGAGCAGTACTTC. It specifies CATTGQGYEQYF.

The CDR3 reads CSAKSTTPYGYTF. The CDR3 nucleotides read TGCAGTGCTAAAAGTACTACTCCTTATGGCTACACCTTC. J is TRBJ1-2 and V is TRBV20-1; D uncertain. The CDR3 contains 13 residues. The V end lost 4 bases, the J end lost 5 bases, and 14 bases lay between the germline ends. Germline CDR1 DFQATT, CDR2 SNEGSKA (reference sequence).

J is TRBJ2-3 and V is TRBV7-2, with 8 bases aligning to TRBD1. This CDR3 is built from 16 residues. With V trimmed by 5 bases and J by 4 bases, 11 bases remained unmatched. Germline-derived CDR1 and CDR2 are SGHTA and FQGNSA. The chain's CDR3 is CASSPRAGGEPDTQYF. As DNA, the CDR3 is TGTGCCAGCAGCCCAAGGGCAGGGGGCGAGCCAGATACGCAGTATTTT.

V and J are TRBV4-2 and TRBJ1-1; D call uncertain. The CDR3 is 14 amino acids. Germline CDR1 reads LGHNA; CDR2 reads YNFKEQ. V lost 0 bases, J lost 6 bases, and 11 bases lay in between. The DNA of the CDR3 is TGTGCCAGCAGCCAAGAAGGAGAGGTCGCTGAAGCTTTCTTT. Residues: CASSQEGEVAEAFF.

This clonotype occurred a few times. The chain employs TRBV20-1 and TRBJ2-1; 9 bases match TRBD1. With V trimmed by 6 bases and J by 4 bases, 7 bases remained unmatched. CDR1 is DFQATT, CDR2 SNEGSKA, per germline (reference sequence). The CDR3 covers 14 residues. The CDR3 region is CSAPGQGDYNEQFF. The CDR3 nucleotides are TGCAGTGCACCGGGACAGGGAGATTACAATGAGCAGTTCTTC.

The genes are TRBV5-1 and TRBJ2-3, with TRBD2 matching 10 bases. The CDR3 is 17 residues long. The germline V gene has CDR1 SGHRS and CDR2 YFSETQ. Losses at the gene ends were 0 bases for V and 4 bases for J; bases not matched to a gene: 8. The CDR3 region is CASSLASSGSRSDTQYF. The CDR3 region has the DNA TGCGCCAGCAGCTTGGCCTCTAGCGGGAGTAGGTCAGATACGCAGTATTTT.

The genes are TRBV24-1 and TRBJ2-5; 7 bases are shared with TRBD1. Trimming removed 4 bases from V and 1 base from J; junction bases left unmatched: 11. From germline, CDR1 is KGHDR and CDR2 SFDVKD. This CDR3 contains 17 residues. In nucleotides, the CDR3 is TGTGCCACCAGTGACAGTACAGGGGCGGACTCCCAAGAGACCCAGTACTTC. Translated: CATSDSTGADSQETQYF.